The T cell receptor beta chain described here comes from a study of metastatic and nonmetastatic thyroid tumors. In the study overall: Repertoire data that came from the blood and tumor or nodule tissue of malignant and benign thyroid patients were compared. Findings and caveats of the study: Significantly greater TCR beta diversity was reportedly found in malignant thyroid tumors than in benign nodules (in blood and tumor).

Each patient came to thyroid surgery without any prior treatment (of any kind). Original processing methods: Clinicopathological groups differed in CDR3, with these differences serving to build a distant-metastasis classifier for papillary thyroid cancer. TCRdb reanalyzed the PCR reads via MiXCR. The V and J calls, along with clone size, are taken from TCRdb and not from the paper's own processing. This sample yields around 20,000 clones, of which less than 30% are seen a single time; about 23% belongs to the top ten. Trimming pared 3 bases from V and 9 bases from J, leaving 8 bases between. The CDR3 has 12 amino acids. CDR1 is SGHNT and CDR2 is YENEEA in the germline V gene. On this clone itself: As yet, its antigen is unknown.

This TCR was sampled from a male donor with papillary thyroid cancer or a benign thyroid nodule (not recorded which). Some clones in this sample may be carry-over from other donors' samples. The sample was tumor tissue. The chain employs TRBV11-3 and TRBJ2-2; tentative D call: TRBD2 (5 bases). In nucleotides, the CDR3 is TGTGCCAGCAGCTTTACTAGGTGGGAGCTGTTTTTT. This encodes CASSFTRWELFF. Full variable domain (remainder filled in from reference TRBV11-3 and TRBJ2-2): EAGVVQSPRYKIIEKKQPVAFWCNPISGHNTLYWYLQNLGQGPELLIRYENEEAVDDSQLPKDRFSAERLKGVDSTLKIQPAELGDSAVYLCASSFTRWELFFGEGSRLTVL.